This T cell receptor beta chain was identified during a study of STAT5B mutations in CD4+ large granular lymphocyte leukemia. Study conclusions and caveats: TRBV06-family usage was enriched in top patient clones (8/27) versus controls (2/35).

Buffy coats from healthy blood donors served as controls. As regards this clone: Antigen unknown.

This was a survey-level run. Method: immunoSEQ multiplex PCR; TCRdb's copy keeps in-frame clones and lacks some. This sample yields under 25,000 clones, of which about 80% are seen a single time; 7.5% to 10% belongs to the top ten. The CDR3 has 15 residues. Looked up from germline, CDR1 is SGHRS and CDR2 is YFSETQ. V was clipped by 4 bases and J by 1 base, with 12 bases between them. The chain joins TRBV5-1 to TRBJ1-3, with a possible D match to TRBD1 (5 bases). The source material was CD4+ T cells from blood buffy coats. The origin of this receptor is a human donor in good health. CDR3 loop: CASSITGNSGNTIYF. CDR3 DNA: TGCGCCAGCAGCATAACAGGAAATTCTGGAAACACCATATATTTT.